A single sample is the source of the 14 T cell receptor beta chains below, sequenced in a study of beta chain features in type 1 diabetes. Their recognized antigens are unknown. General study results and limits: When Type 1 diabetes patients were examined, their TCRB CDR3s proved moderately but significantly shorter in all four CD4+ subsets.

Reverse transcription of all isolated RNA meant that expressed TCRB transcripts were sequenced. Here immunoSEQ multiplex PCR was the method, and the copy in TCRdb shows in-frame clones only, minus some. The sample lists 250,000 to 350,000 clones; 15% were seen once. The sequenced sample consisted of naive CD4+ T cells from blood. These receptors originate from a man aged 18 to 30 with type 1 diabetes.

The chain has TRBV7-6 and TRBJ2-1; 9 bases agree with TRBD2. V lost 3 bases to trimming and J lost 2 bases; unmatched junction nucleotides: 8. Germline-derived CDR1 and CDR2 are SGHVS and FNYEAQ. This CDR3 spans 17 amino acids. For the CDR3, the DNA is TGTGCCAGCAGCTTGGTGGCGGGGGGGGTCGCCTACAATGAGCAGTTCTTC. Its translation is CASSLVAGGVAYNEQFF.

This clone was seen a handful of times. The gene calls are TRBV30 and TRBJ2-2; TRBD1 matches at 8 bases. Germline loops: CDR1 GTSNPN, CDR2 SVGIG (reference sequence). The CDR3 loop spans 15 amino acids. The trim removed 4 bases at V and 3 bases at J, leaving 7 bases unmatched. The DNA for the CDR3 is TGTGCCTGGAAGAGATGGACAGGGTACACCGGGGAGCTGTTTTTT. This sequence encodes CAWKRWTGYTGELFF.

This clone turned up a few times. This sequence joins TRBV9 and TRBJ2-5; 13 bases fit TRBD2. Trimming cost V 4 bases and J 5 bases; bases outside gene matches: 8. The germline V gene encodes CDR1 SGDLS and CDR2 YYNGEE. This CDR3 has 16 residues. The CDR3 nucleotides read TGTGCCAGCAGCCCTACTAGCGGGGGGGCCGGGGAGACCCAGTACTTC. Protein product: CASSPTSGGAGETQYF.

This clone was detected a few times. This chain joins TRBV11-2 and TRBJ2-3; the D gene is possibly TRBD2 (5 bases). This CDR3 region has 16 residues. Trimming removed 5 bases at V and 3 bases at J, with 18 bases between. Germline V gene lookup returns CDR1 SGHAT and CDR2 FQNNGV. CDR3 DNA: TGTGCCAGCAGCGCAAACCTCCTTACTAGTACAGATACGCAGTATTTT. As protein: CASSANLLTSTDTQYF.

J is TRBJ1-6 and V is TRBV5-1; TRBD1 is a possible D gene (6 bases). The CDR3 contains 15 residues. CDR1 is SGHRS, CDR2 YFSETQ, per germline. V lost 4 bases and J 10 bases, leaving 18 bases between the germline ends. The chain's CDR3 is CASSLYALQGSPLHF. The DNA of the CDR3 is TGCGCCAGCAGCCTCTACGCTCTACAGGGATCACCCCTCCACTTT.

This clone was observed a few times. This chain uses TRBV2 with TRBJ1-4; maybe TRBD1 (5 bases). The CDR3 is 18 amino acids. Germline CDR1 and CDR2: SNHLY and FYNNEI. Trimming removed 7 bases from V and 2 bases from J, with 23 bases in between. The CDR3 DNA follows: TGTGCCAGCATTGGGGGTCGCGGGGCGGGTATTACTAATGAAAAACTGTTTTTT. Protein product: CASIGGRGAGITNEKLFF.

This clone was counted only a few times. The CDR3 nucleotides are TGTGCCAGCAGCAGCCGGGACAGACACTACGAGCAGTACTTC. This codes for CASSSRDRHYEQYF. The chain links TRBV5-4 to TRBJ2-7, with 7 nucleotides matching TRBD1. The CDR3 sequence is 14 residues long. Trimming at V came to 4 bases and at J to 3 bases, leaving 7 bases not matched to a gene. CDR1 is SGHNT, CDR2 YYREEE, per germline (reference sequence).

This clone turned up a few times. The CDR3 nucleotides are TGTGCCAGCAGTTACTCGAGGGTGGCTAGTGAGCAGTTCTTC. This translates into CASSYSRVASEQFF. The J gene is TRBJ2-1, the V gene TRBV6-5; TRBD2 might be the D (5 bases). The CDR3 is 14 residues long. Per germline, CDR1 MNHEY and CDR2 SVGAGI. The V end lost 0 bases, the J end lost 9 bases, and 12 bases lay between the germline ends.

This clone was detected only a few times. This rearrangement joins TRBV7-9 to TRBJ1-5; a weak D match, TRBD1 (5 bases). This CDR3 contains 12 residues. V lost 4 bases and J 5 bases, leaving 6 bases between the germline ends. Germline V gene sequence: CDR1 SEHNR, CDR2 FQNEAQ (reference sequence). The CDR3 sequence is CASSWGDQPQHF. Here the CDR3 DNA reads TGTGCCAGCAGCTGGGGGGATCAGCCCCAGCATTTT.

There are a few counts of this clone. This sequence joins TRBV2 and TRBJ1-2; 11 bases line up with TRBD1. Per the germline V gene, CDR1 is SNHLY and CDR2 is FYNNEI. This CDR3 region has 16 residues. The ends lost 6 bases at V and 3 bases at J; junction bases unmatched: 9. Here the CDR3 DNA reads TGTGCCAGCAGAGAGGACAGGGGGCGTCGTGACTATGGCTACACCTTC. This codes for CASREDRGRRDYGYTF.

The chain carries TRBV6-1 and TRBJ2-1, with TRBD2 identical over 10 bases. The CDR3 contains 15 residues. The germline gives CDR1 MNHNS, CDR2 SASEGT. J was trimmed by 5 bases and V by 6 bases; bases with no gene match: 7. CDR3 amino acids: CASRAQLAGHNEQFF. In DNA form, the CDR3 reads TGTGCCAGCAGGGCCCAACTAGCGGGGCACAATGAGCAGTTCTTC.

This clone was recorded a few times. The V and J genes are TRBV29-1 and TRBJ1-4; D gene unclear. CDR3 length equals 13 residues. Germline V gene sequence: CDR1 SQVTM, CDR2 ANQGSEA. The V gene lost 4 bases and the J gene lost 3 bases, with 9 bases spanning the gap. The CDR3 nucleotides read TGCAGCGTTGCCCCCTCGGCTAATGAAAAACTGTTTTTT. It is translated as CSVAPSANEKLFF. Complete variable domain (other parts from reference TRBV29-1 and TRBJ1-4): SAVISQKPSRDICQRGTSLTIQCQVDSQVTMMFWYRQQPGQSLTLIATANQGSEATYESGFVIDKFPISRPNLTFSTLTVSNMSPEDSSIYLCSVAPSANEKLFFGSGTQLSVL.

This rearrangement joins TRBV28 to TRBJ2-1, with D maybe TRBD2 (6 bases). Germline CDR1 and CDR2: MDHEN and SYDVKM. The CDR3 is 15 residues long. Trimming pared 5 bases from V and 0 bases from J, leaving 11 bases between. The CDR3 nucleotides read TGTGCCAGCAGTAGCGGGTATAGCTCCTACAATGAGCAGTTCTTC. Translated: CASSSGYSSYNEQFF.

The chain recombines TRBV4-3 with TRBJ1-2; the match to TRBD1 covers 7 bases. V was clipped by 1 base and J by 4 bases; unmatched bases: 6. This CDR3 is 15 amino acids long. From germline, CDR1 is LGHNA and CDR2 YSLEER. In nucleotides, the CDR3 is TGCGCCAGCAGCCAAGCCCGGGAGGGGGCCTATGGCTACACCTTC. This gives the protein CASSQAREGAYGYTF.